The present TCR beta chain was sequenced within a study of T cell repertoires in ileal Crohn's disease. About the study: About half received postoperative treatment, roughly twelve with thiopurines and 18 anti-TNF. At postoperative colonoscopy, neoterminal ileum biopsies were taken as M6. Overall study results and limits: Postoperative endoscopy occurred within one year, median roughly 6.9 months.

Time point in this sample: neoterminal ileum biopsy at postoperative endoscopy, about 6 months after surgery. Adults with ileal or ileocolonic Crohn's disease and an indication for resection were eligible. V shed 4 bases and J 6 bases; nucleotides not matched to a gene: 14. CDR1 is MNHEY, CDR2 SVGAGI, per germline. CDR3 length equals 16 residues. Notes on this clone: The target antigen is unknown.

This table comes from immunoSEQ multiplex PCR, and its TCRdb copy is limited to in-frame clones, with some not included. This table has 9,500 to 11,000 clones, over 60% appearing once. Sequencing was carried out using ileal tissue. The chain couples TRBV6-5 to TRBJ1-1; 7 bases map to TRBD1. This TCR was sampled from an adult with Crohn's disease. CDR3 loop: CASSSLVTGKGAEAFF. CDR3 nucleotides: TGTGCCAGCAGTTCTCTAGTGACAGGGAAGGGCGCTGAAGCTTTCTTT.